This T cell receptor (beta chain) was profiled in a study of T-cell reconstitution after alpha-beta-depleted transplantation in children. The CDR3 spans 14 residues. V was cut by 3 bases and J by 2 bases, with 9 bases left in between. Germline lookup yields CDR1 SGHTA and CDR2 FQGTGA. TCRbeta library construction was performed incorporating unique molecular identifiers. TCRdb passed the PCR reads through MiXCR, listing each CDR3 protein once. The sample lists about 640,000 distinct CDR3 sequences, roughly 15% occurring once. The sample in question was PBMCs from the stem cell graft donor, obtained from the stem cell graft. This sequence originates from a human donor who donated a stem cell graft to a child with acute myeloid leukemia. J is TRBJ2-3 and V is TRBV7-3; tentatively, D is TRBD1 (5 bases). CDR3 in DNA: TGTGCCAGCAGCTTCGTAGGGGTCACAGATACGCAGTATTTT. This encodes CASSFVGVTDTQYF.